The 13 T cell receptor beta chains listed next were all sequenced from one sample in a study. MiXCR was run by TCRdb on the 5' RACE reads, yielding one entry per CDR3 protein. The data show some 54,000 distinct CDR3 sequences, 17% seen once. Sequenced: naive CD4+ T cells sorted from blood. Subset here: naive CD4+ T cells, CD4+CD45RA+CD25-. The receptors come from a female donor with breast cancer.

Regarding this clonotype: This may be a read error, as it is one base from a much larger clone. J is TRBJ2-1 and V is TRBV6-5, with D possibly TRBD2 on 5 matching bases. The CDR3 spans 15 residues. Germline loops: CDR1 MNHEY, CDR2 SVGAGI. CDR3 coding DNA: TGTGCCAGCAGCCTAGGACTTAGCTCCTACAATGAGCAGTTATTC. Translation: CASSLGLSSYNEQLF.

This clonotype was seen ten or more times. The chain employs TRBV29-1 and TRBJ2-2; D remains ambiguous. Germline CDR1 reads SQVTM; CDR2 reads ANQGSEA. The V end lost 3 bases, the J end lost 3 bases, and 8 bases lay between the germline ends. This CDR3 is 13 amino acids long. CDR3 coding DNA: TGCAGCGTTGATGGCAGATACACCGGGGAGCTGTTTTTT. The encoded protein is CSVDGRYTGELFF.

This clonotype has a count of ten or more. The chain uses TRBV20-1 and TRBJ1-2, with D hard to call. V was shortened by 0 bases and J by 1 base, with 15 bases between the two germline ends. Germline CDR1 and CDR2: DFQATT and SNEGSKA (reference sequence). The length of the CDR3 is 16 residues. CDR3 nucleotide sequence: TGCAGTGCTAGAGAGGGATGGAGAGACCATAACTATGGCTACACCTTC. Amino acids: CSAREGWRDHNYGYTF.

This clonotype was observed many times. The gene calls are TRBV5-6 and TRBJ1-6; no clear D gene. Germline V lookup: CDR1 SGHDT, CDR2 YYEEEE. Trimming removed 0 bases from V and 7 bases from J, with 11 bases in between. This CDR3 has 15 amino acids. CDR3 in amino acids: CASSLEWLPNSPLHF. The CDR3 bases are TGTGCCAGCAGCTTGGAATGGCTTCCGAATTCACCCCTCCACTTT.

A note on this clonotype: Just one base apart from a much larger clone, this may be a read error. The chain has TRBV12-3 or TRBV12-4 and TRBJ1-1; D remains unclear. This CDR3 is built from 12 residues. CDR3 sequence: CASRRPNTEACF. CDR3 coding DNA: TGTGCCAGCAGACGACCGAACACTGAAGCTTGCTTT.

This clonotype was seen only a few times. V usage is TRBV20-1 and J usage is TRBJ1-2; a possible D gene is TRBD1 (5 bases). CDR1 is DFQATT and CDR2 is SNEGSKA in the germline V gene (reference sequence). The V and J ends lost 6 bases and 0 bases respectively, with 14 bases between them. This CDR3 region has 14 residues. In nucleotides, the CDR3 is TGCAGTGCCTCATTCCCAGGGACTAACTATGGCTACACCTTC. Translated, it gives CSASFPGTNYGYTF.

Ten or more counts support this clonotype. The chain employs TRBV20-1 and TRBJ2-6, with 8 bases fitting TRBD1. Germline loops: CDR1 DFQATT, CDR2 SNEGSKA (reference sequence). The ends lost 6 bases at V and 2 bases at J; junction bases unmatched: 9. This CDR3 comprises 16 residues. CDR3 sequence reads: CSASPDREPGANVLTF. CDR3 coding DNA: TGCAGTGCCTCCCCGGACAGGGAACCTGGGGCCAACGTCCTGACTTTC.

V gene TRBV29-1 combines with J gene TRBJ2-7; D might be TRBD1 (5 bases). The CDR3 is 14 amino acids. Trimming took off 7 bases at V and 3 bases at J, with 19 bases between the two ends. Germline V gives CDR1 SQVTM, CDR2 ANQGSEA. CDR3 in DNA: TGCAGCGCCAACAGAGAGGACAAGAGCTACGAGCAGTACTTC. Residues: CSANREDKSYEQYF.

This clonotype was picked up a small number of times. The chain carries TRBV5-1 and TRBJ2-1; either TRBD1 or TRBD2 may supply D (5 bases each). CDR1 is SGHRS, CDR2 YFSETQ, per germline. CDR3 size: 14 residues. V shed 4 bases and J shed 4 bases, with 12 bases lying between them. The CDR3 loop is CASSPGTEYNEQFF. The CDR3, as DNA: TGCGCCAGCAGCCCTGGGACGGAATACAATGAGCAGTTCTTC.

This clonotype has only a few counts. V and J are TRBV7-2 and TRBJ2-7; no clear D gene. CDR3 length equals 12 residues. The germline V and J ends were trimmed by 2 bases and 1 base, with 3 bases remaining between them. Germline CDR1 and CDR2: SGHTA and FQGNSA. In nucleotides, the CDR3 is TGTGCCAGCAGCTTAAAATCCTACGAGCAGTACTTC. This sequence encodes CASSLKSYEQYF.

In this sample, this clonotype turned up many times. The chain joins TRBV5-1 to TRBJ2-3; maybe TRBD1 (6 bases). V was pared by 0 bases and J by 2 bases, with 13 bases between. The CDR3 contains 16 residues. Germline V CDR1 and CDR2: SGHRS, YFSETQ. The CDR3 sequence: CASSLAGDRPTDTQYF. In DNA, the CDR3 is TGCGCCAGCAGCTTGGCCGGAGACAGGCCCACAGATACGCAGTATTTT.

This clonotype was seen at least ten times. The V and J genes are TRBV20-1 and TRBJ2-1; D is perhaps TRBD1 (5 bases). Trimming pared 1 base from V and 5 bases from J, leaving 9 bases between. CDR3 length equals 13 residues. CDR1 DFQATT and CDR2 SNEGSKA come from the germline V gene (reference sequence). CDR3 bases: TGCAGTGCTAGAGCCTGGGGCCACAATGAGCAGTTCTTC. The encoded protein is CSARAWGHNEQFF.

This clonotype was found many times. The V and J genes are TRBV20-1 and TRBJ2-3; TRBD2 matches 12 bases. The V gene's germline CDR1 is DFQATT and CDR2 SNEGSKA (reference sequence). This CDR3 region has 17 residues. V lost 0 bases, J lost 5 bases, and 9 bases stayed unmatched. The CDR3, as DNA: TGCAGTGCTAGAGATCGCCTACTAGCGGGAGGAGGAGATACGCAGTATTTT. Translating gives CSARDRLLAGGGDTQYF.